This T cell receptor (beta chain) was identified during a study of high-grade serous ovarian cancer treatment subgroups. Across the whole study: Each sample yielded on average roughly 7,500 unique TCR beta rearrangements from around 14,000 reads. Study conclusions and caveats: Repertoire similarity ranged about 0.11 to 0.79 between tumors of one patient.

Only in-frame clones appear in the TCRdb table, and some are missing; sequencing was by immunoSEQ multiplex PCR. The table shows roughly 15,000 clones, with around 85% occurring only once. As to this clone: Its target is unknown.

Tumor samples were taken before definitive surgery or chemotherapy. Trimming removed 4 bases from V and 4 bases from J; junction bases left unmatched: 11. CDR1 is SGDLS, CDR2 YYNGEE, per germline. The length of the CDR3 is 16 residues. Sequencing was performed on tumor tissue. V is TRBV9 and J is TRBJ1-1; 9 nucleotides agree with TRBD1. The TCR was taken from a human donor with high-grade serous ovarian cancer. CDR3 DNA sequence: TGTGCCAGCAGCCCGAGGACAGGGGAAAGAGGCACTGAAGCTTTCTTT. Translation: CASSPRTGERGTEAFF.